This T cell receptor (beta chain) came from a study of CD8+ T cells in alopecia areata. cDNA reverse transcribed from extracted RNA served as the sequencing template. TCRdb's table, derived via immunoSEQ multiplex PCR, lists solely in-frame clones and lacks some. The data hold approximately 110,000 clones, with less than 60% observed a single time. Treatment: oral pan-JAK inhibitor, 5-10 mg twice daily. Details on this clone: Its target is not known.

Whole-study results and caveats: An increase in clonality over normal scalp was evident in lesional scalp, especially alopecia totalis/universalis.

This specimen consisted of CD4+ T cells sorted from blood, obtained at week 24, from a patient treated with tofacitinib. This TCR was sampled from a human donor with alopecia areata.

CDR3 loop: CASSIASYEQYF. The CDR3 nucleotides read TGTGCCAGCAGCATAGCCTCCTACGAGCAGTACTTC. V gene TRBV5-6 combines with J gene TRBJ2-7; D is ambiguous. This CDR3 is built from 12 residues. CDR1 is SGHDT and CDR2 is YYEEEE in the germline V gene. The ends were cut back, 4 bases at V and 0 bases at J, with 5 bases in the middle.